Each of the 5 T cell receptor beta chains below was sequenced from the same sample in a study of spatial heterogeneity in lung cancer. Time point denoted: sample taken at primary tumor resection. In each case, whole RNA from tumor, nontumor lung or frozen PBMC was sequenced unsorted. TCRdb ran MiXCR on the 5' RACE reads and lists one entry per CDR3 protein. The table records 35,000 or so distinct CDR3 sequences, 4% to 6% of them present only once. The sequenced sample was PBMCs, obtained at surgery. Every receptor here comes from a female donor with early-stage non-small cell lung cancer.

This clonotype was detected many times. The rearrangement links TRBV6-2 or TRBV6-3 to TRBJ2-1, with 7 bases that match TRBD1. CDR1 is MNHEY, CDR2 SVGEGT, per germline. The CDR3 covers 14 residues. The V and J ends lost 4 bases and 0 bases, in that order; junction bases with no gene match: 0. CDR3 in amino acids: CASSWDSSYNEQFF. CDR3 DNA: TGTGCCAGCAGTTGGGACAGCTCCTACAATGAGCAGTTCTTC.

This chain links TRBV20-1 with TRBJ1-2; 7 bases map to TRBD1. Losses at the gene ends were 0 bases for V and 4 bases for J; bases not matched to a gene: 11. This CDR3 has 16 residues. The germline V gene encodes CDR1 DFQATT and CDR2 SNEGSKA (reference sequence). The CDR3 DNA sequence: TGCAGTGCTAGAGATACCTTCACCAGGGGGTCCTATGGCTACACCTTC. This codes for CSARDTFTRGSYGYTF.

Ten or more counts support this clonotype. The genes are TRBV5-6 and TRBJ1-2, with TRBD1 matching 10 bases. Germline V lookup: CDR1 SGHDT, CDR2 YYEEEE. Trimming cost V 2 bases and J 6 bases; bases outside gene matches: 4. The CDR3 is made up of 14 amino acids. The DNA for the CDR3 is TGTGCCAGCAGCTTCGACAGGGGGCTTCATGGCTACACCTTC. Amino acids: CASSFDRGLHGYTF.

This clonotype was observed a handful of times. The chain recombines TRBV28 with TRBJ1-5; D unresolved. V was trimmed by 1 base and J by 9 bases, leaving 7 bases between them. The CDR3 totals 12 residues. CDR1 and CDR2 (germline): MDHEN, SYDVKM. DNA of the CDR3: TGTGCCAGCAGTTTATCGGGTCTGCCCCAGCATTTT. It codes for CASSLSGLPQHF.

This clonotype showed up many times. This chain uses TRBV12-3 or TRBV12-4 with TRBJ1-1; TRBD1 aligns across 7 bases. There are 14 residues in the CDR3. V was pared by 1 base and J by 3 bases, with 2 bases of the junction left unmatched. Here the CDR3 reads CASSLGGGYTEAFF. The CDR3 nucleotides read TGTGCCAGCAGTTTAGGAGGGGGCTACACTGAAGCTTTCTTT.